This record looks at one T cell receptor (beta chain) sequence and its context. Its specific antigen is unknown. Base qualities were left out, and no much larger clone turns up one base away. The data were taken from a study of blood T cell repertoires in COVID-19 (dated by TCRdb to about 2020). With respect to the entire study: Samples from collaborators originated in the United States, Italy and Spain and spanned both the acute and convalescent phases of COVID-19. The material from the prospective study consisted of cDNA or gDNA derived from T cells, B-cell-depleted T cells, or PBMCs. Subjects who had been exposed to COVID-19, were actively infected with it, or had recovered from it provided the deeply sampled blood TCRbeta repertoires that made up the dataset. The repertoires were released in a freely available public database intended as a resource for research on the immune response to SARS-CoV-2. The samples were drawn from the first 160 participants of the ongoing ImmuneRACE study and from some 1,300 subjects provided by 6 global collaborators. The sample metadata nearly always contained a de-identified subject ID, COVID-19 status, age in years and sex. Where HLA class I and class II types were available, the types were taken from metadata supplied by the sample provider, not from assay-based typing. Broad study findings and their caveats: The quantity of clinical and demographic metadata differed by source and by participant and was supplied without curation.

TCRbeta CDR3 regions were amplified from genomic DNA by means of the immunoSEQ Assay, a bias-controlled multiplex PCR. On the study's bioinformatics: The number of nucleated cells in each sample was estimated by amplification of reference gene primers within the assay. To quantify the absolute abundance of each unique TCRbeta CDR3 rearrangement, sequence reads were collapsed and filtered. For each sample, productive Simpson clonality was calculated as the square root of Simpson's diversity index across productive rearrangements. TCRdb obtained this table from immuneACCESS and retained in-frame rearrangements with V and J assigned. These tables miss some clones; where compared with another copy, unresolved V genes account for less than half of the shortfall, and the remainder is unexplained. The V and J calls and clone size are taken from that table; D and trimming were inferred from the DNA. The sample contains 150,000 to 200,000 clones, 80% to 90% of them found a single time. The top ten hold 2.5% to 3.5% of the sample.

Each collaborating institution followed its own protocols to collect whole blood in K2EDTA tubes. For TCRbeta analysis, collaborators shipped samples in one of three forms: frozen whole blood, isolated PBMCs, or DNA extracted from either of those sample types. The trim is 6 bases for V and 0 bases for J, with a gap of 3 bases between the germline ends. CDR1 SNHLY and CDR2 FYNNEI were looked up in the germline V gene. The CDR3 has 12 amino acids, counting the end cysteine and phenylalanine. Here the CDR3 DNA is all that survives: 36 bases in frame from base 1. This receptor was taken from a man in his 60s with acute or convalescent COVID-19. The rearrangement combines TRBV2 with TRBJ1-3; the D gene identity is not certain. Material: peripheral blood. The nucleotide sequence reads TGTGCCAGCAGCAACTCTGGAAACACCATATATTTT. Its amino acids are CASSNSGNTIYF.